These 7 T cell receptor beta chains share one sample of origin, sequenced in a study of cytomegalovirus exposure and HLA in healthy donors. The protocol was immunoSEQ multiplex PCR, while the TCRdb copy is restricted to in-frame clones and leaves out a portion. Of about 84,000 clones in the sample, under 95% were seen once. The sequencing input was PBMCs. Source of these receptors: a man between 25 and 39 years old in good health and CMV-seronegative.

The chain recombines TRBV30 with TRBJ2-7, with 9 nucleotides matching TRBD1. This CDR3 is 14 amino acids long. Germline V gene lookup returns CDR1 GTSNPN and CDR2 SVGIG (reference sequence). The V segment lost 2 bases and the J segment 4 bases; nucleotides outside the gene matches: 6. The CDR3 spells CAWSMDRGKYEQYF. CDR3 nucleotide sequence: TGTGCCTGGAGTATGGACAGGGGAAAGTACGAGCAGTACTTC.

This clone appeared once. This sequence joins TRBV28 and TRBJ1-4, with 9 bases that match TRBD1. The J segment lost 8 bases and the V segment lost 7 bases, leaving 8 bases of the junction unmatched. Germline CDR1 MDHEN, CDR2 SYDVKM. This CDR3 has 14 amino acids. Here the CDR3 reads CASITGTGLEKLFF. CDR3 DNA: TGTGCCAGCATTACCGGGACAGGGCTCGAAAAACTGTTTTTT.

The chain joins TRBV27 to TRBJ1-2, with TRBD1 identical over 8 bases. J was trimmed by 5 bases and V by 8 bases; bases with no gene match: 4. Per the germline V gene, CDR1 is MNHEY and CDR2 is SMNVEV (reference sequence). CDR3 length equals 12 residues. DNA for the CDR3: TGTGCCAGCCGGACAGGGTATTATGGCTACACCTTC. Translating it yields CASRTGYYGYTF.

The CDR3 sequence: CASSLSASDEQYF. Here the CDR3 DNA reads TGTGCCAGCAGTTTATCGGCCAGCGACGAGCAGTACTTC. The chain carries TRBV27 and TRBJ2-7; no reliable D call. This CDR3 has 13 amino acids. Germline CDR1 MNHEY, CDR2 SMNVEV (reference sequence). V lost 0 bases, J lost 5 bases, and 8 bases lay in between.

V is TRBV11-2 and J is TRBJ2-7; 11 bases map to TRBD2. The ends lost 5 bases at V and 0 bases at J; junction bases unmatched: 3. The germline gives CDR1 SGHAT, CDR2 FQNNGV. This CDR3 comprises 15 residues. The CDR3 reads CASSPTSGSSYEQYF. The CDR3, as DNA: TGTGCCAGCAGCCCTACTAGCGGGAGCTCCTACGAGCAGTACTTC.

This clone has just one count. This chain links TRBV19 with TRBJ2-3; 7 bases match TRBD1. Losses at the gene ends were 3 bases for V and 0 bases for J; bases not matched to a gene: 3. Germline V gives CDR1 LNHDA, CDR2 SQIVND (reference sequence). The CDR3 extends over 15 amino acids. CDR3 nucleotides: TGTGCCAGTAGTATGACAGGGCCAAGCACAGATACGCAGTATTTT. It is translated as CASSMTGPSTDTQYF.

CDR3 DNA sequence: TGTGCCAGCAGCTCCCACAGCACCTACAATGAGCAGTTCTTC. Protein: CASSSHSTYNEQFF. This sequence joins TRBV7-8 and TRBJ2-1; no definite D call. This CDR3 comprises 14 residues. Germline V gives CDR1 SGHVS, CDR2 FQNEAQ. V lost 4 bases to trimming and J lost 2 bases, with 9 bases between them.